The rows below give T cell receptor beta chains drawn from one sample of a study of blood T cells in healthy people across ages. MiXCR, run by TCRdb on the 5' RACE reads, gives a single entry per CDR3 protein. The table includes 800,000 or so distinct CDR3 sequences, roughly 25% detected once. This sample was shared with a second study, whose subject was T cells of mothers and their children.

Material: blood. Source of these receptors: a boy aged 5-17 years in good health. The CDR3 runs from the conserved cysteine through the conserved F or W. The order of the fields is V gene, D gene, clone size, J gene, CDR3 protein, CDR3 DNA. The D gene is left open where the match is weak. Some rows mark clone size as missing; the rest say once, few, many or name a class of expanded clone.

TRBV6-1	TRBD1	.	TRBJ1-2	CASSDYRDSKNYGYTF	TGTGCCAGCAGCGACTACCGGGACAGTAAAAACTATGGCTACACCTTC
TRBV6-2/TRBV6-3	.	few	TRBJ2-1	CASSYLLSDNEQFF	TGTGCCAGCAGTTACCTTCTTAGCGACAATGAGCAGTTCTTC
TRBV4-2	.	.	TRBJ1-5	CASSQDRSGRQPQHF	TGTGCCAGCAGCCAAGATCGGTCGGGTCGGCAGCCCCAGCATTTT
TRBV29-1	TRBD1	.	TRBJ1-5	CSVGPQGLSNQPQHF	TGCAGCGTCGGACCACAGGGGCTGAGCAATCAGCCCCAGCATTTT
TRBV6-6	TRBD1	.	TRBJ2-7	CASSYPGQGYHEQYF	TGTGCCAGCAGTTACCCGGGACAGGGGTACCACGAGCAGTACTTC
TRBV7-9	TRBD1	.	TRBJ1-2	CASSLGTVLYGYTF	TGTGCCAGCAGCCTCGGGACAGTGCTCTATGGCTACACCTTC
TRBV19	.	few	TRBJ2-1	CATGDRSGEQFF	TGTGCCACCGGGGACCGTTCGGGTGAGCAGTTCTTC
TRBV12-3/TRBV12-4	TRBD1	.	TRBJ1-2	CASSLGDRVANYGYTF	TGTGCCAGCAGTTTAGGAGACAGGGTGGCCAACTATGGCTACACCTTC
TRBV5-1	.	.	TRBJ2-3	CASSLDQADTQYF	TGCGCCAGCAGCTTGGACCAGGCAGATACGCAGTATTTT
TRBV12-3/TRBV12-4	.	few	TRBJ1-1	CASRLGGGTEAFF	TGTGCCAGCAGGCTGGGGGGCGGCACTGAAGCTTTCTTT
TRBV4-2	TRBD2	.	TRBJ2-3	CASSPSLAAAGDTQYF	TGTGCCAGCAGCCCTTCACTAGCGGCCGCGGGAGATACGCAGTATTTT
TRBV7-2	.	.	TRBJ2-2	CASSPPKNTGELFF	TGTGCCAGCAGCCCCCCAAAGAACACCGGGGAGCTGTTTTTT
TRBV6-1	.	few	TRBJ2-2	CASSEAMAGARTGELFF	TGTGCCAGCAGTGAAGCGATGGCAGGGGCTCGGACCGGGGAGCTGTTTTTT
TRBV29-1	TRBD2	.	TRBJ2-5	CSVLGTSVRETQYF	TGCAGCGTCCTCGGGACTAGCGTTCGGGAGACCCAGTACTTC
TRBV7-2	.	.	TRBJ2-7	CASSQTTSTYEQYF	TGTGCCAGCAGCCAAACTACTAGTACGTACGAGCAGTACTTC
TRBV13	.	.	TRBJ1-2	CASSPGAGRGYTF	TGTGCCAGCAGTCCTGGAGCGGGCCGTGGCTACACCTTC
TRBV5-5	TRBD2	.	TRBJ2-7	CASSLSPSGGAYEQYF	TGTGCCAGCAGCTTGAGCCCTAGCGGGGGCGCCTACGAGCAGTACTTC
TRBV7-6	TRBD1	few	TRBJ2-5	CASSPGQGAVETQYF	TGTGCCAGCAGCCCTGGACAGGGGGCTGTGGAGACCCAGTACTTC
TRBV4-3	.	.	TRBJ2-7	CASSQTMGESSYEQYF	TGCGCCAGCAGCCAAACCATGGGGGAGAGCTCCTACGAGCAGTACTTC
TRBV18	TRBD1	.	TRBJ2-7	CASSPGGQGPYEQYF	TGTGCCAGCTCACCAGGGGGACAGGGGCCCTACGAGCAGTACTTC
TRBV2	.	.	TRBJ2-1	CASSEVQVIYNEQFF	TGTGCCAGCAGTGAAGTACAGGTGATCTACAATGAGCAGTTCTTC
TRBV3-1	TRBD1	.	TRBJ2-1	CASRQGQGPYNEQFF	TGTGCCAGCAGGCAGGGACAGGGTCCCTACAATGAGCAGTTCTTC
TRBV28	TRBD1	.	TRBJ1-1	CASSFLDRDTEAFF	TGTGCCAGCAGTTTTCTCGACAGGGACACTGAAGCTTTCTTT
TRBV7-9	.	.	TRBJ2-3	CASSLALGTVDTQYF	TGTGCCAGCAGCTTAGCGCTCGGGACGGTCGATACGCAGTATTTT
TRBV27	TRBD1	.	TRBJ2-7	CASNRQGDNEQYF	TGTGCCAGCAACCGACAGGGGGACAACGAGCAGTACTTC
TRBV7-9	.	few	TRBJ2-1	CASSPRLWFRWAYNEQFF	TGTGCCAGCAGCCCCAGGCTATGGTTTCGCTGGGCTTACAATGAGCAGTTCTTC
TRBV6-5	TRBD2	few	TRBJ2-5	CASSWIAGEETQYF	TGTGCCAGCAGCTGGATAGCGGGGGAAGAGACCCAGTACTTC
TRBV28	.	.	TRBJ1-2	CASSYFGTLFYGYTF	TGTGCCAGCAGTTACTTTGGGACACTATTCTATGGCTACACCTTC
TRBV20-1	TRBD1	.	TRBJ2-3	CSARERDRRGTDTQYF	TGCAGTGCTAGAGAGCGGGACAGGCGCGGCACAGATACGCAGTATTTT
TRBV6-5	TRBD1	.	TRBJ1-2	CASSYYPGGAYGYTF	TGTGCCAGCAGTTACTATCCAGGGGGCGCCTATGGCTACACCTTC
TRBV7-9	.	few	TRBJ2-5	CASSWGGGDQETQYF	TGTGCCAGCAGCTGGGGTGGGGGCGACCAAGAGACCCAGTACTTC
TRBV28	.	.	TRBJ2-7	CASRRDLDYEQYF	TGTGCCAGCAGGCGGGACTTGGACTACGAGCAGTACTTC
TRBV3-1	.	few	TRBJ2-3	CASSQDSGLRPDTQYF	TGTGCCAGCAGCCAAGATTCCGGACTCCGCCCAGATACGCAGTATTTT
TRBV21-1	.	.	TRBJ2-7	CASSKRPHF	TGTGCCAGCAGCAAACGACCACACTTC
TRBV7-2	.	.	TRBJ1-5	CASSLNAGNQPQHF	TGTGCCAGCAGCTTAAATGCCGGGAATCAGCCCCAGCATTTT
TRBV6-1	TRBD1	.	TRBJ2-5	CASSLNPGQNYRTYPETQYF	TGTGCCAGCAGTCTTAATCCGGGACAGAACTATAGGACCTATCCCGAGACCCAGTACTTC
TRBV5-1	.	few	TRBJ2-2	CASSNGRERSNTGELFF	TGCGCCAGCAGCAACGGTCGGGAGAGGTCCAACACCGGGGAGCTGTTTTTT
TRBV28	TRBD2	few	TRBJ2-7	CASSLTQSGIRVEQYF	TGTGCCAGCAGTTTAACTCAGAGCGGGATTCGCGTCGAGCAGTACTTC
TRBV7-2	.	.	TRBJ2-1	CASSPLVAPGNEQFF	TGTGCCAGCAGCCCCTTAGTAGCTCCCGGGAATGAGCAGTTCTTC
TRBV5-1	.	.	TRBJ1-1	CASSTRRTAEAFF	TGCGCCAGCAGCACTCGGCGAACGGCTGAAGCTTTCTTT
TRBV20-1	.	.	TRBJ1-5	CSARDGRGPGANQPQHF	TGCAGTGCTAGAGATGGGAGGGGCCCGGGGGCCAATCAGCCCCAGCATTTT